These T cell receptor beta chains were read from a single sample in a study of vaccination and CD4 T cells after COVID-19. The antigens for these receptors are not known. TCRdb re-analysed the PCR reads in MiXCR, keeping a single row per CDR3 protein. The repertoire has about 11,000 distinct CDR3 sequences, approximately 70% of them found once; the top ten carry 7.7%. Sequencing input: CD4+ T cells from blood, cultured in vitro. The receptors derive from a human donor who had recovered from COVID-19. Both conserved end residues are part of each CDR3. Size is omitted from some rows. Given values are once, few, many or a class for expanded clones.

j_gene: TRBJ2-7
v_gene: TRBV24-1
abundance: once
CDR3aa: CASSTGVTGEQYF

j_gene: TRBJ2-1
v_gene: TRBV29-1
abundance: once
CDR3aa: CSVVGLAGGGYNEQFF

j_gene: TRBJ1-2
v_gene: TRBV27
abundance: NA
CDR3aa: CASSLRATGVGGYGYTF

j_gene: TRBJ1-1
v_gene: TRBV6-4
abundance: NA
CDR3aa: CASSRTGVTEAFF

j_gene: TRBJ2-1
v_gene: TRBV28
abundance: NA
CDR3aa: CASSSGGRAGYEQFF

j_gene: TRBJ1-2
v_gene: TRBV25-1
abundance: NA
CDR3aa: CASSPSHNYGYTF

j_gene: TRBJ1-1
v_gene: TRBV11-3
abundance: NA
CDR3aa: CASSKETGVNTEAFF

j_gene: TRBJ2-5
v_gene: TRBV6-5
abundance: NA
CDR3aa: CASSYSTGQETQYF

j_gene: TRBJ2-7
v_gene: TRBV27
abundance: NA
CDR3aa: CASGIGGIYEQYF

j_gene: TRBJ1-5
v_gene: TRBV27
abundance: once
CDR3aa: CASRKDRDNQPQHF

j_gene: TRBJ1-5
v_gene: TRBV20-1
abundance: NA
CDR3aa: CSATASNQPQHF

j_gene: TRBJ1-2
v_gene: TRBV15
abundance: NA
CDR3aa: CATSVQGSYNYGYTF

j_gene: TRBJ1-5
v_gene: TRBV6-2/TRBV6-3
abundance: NA
CDR3aa: CASTGANSNQPQHF

j_gene: TRBJ2-7
v_gene: TRBV24-1
abundance: NA
CDR3aa: CATSDPSQFGTKTSGRTYEQYF

j_gene: TRBJ1-1
v_gene: TRBV20-1
abundance: NA
CDR3aa: CSGKTGPNTEAFF

j_gene: TRBJ2-1
v_gene: TRBV6-2/TRBV6-3
abundance: NA
CDR3aa: CASRTLGGRSENEQFF

j_gene: TRBJ1-2
v_gene: TRBV10-3
abundance: NA
CDR3aa: CAISDLGGDDYGYTF

j_gene: TRBJ1-3
v_gene: TRBV15
abundance: NA
CDR3aa: CATSGQTRNTIYF

j_gene: TRBJ1-1
v_gene: TRBV19
abundance: NA
CDR3aa: CASSNPPMNTEAFF

j_gene: TRBJ2-7
v_gene: TRBV6-2/TRBV6-3
abundance: NA
CDR3aa: CASSSWGSGKVVADEQYF

j_gene: TRBJ2-7
v_gene: TRBV5-1
abundance: NA
CDR3aa: CASSSDVLDEQYF

j_gene: TRBJ2-7
v_gene: TRBV6-1
abundance: NA
CDR3aa: CASSDVRGGASYEQYF

j_gene: TRBJ1-5
v_gene: TRBV20-1
abundance: NA
CDR3aa: CSASRPINQPQHF

j_gene: TRBJ2-7
v_gene: TRBV30
abundance: few
CDR3aa: CAWSGVWWDEQYF

j_gene: TRBJ2-7
v_gene: TRBV20-1
abundance: few
CDR3aa: CSARDLRASGIAGLSYEQYF

j_gene: TRBJ1-5
v_gene: TRBV6-2/TRBV6-3
abundance: NA
CDR3aa: CASRQPGQANQPQHF

j_gene: TRBJ1-2
v_gene: TRBV6-4
abundance: NA
CDR3aa: CASSPGGNYGYTF

j_gene: TRBJ2-1
v_gene: TRBV7-2
abundance: NA
CDR3aa: CASSLLRVGFNEQFF

j_gene: TRBJ1-5
v_gene: TRBV27
abundance: few
CDR3aa: CASKRAARWENQPQHF

j_gene: TRBJ1-2
v_gene: TRBV20-1
abundance: NA
CDR3aa: CSARRDGNYGYTF

j_gene: TRBJ1-6
v_gene: TRBV7-2
abundance: few
CDR3aa: CASSPQAQNSYNSPLHF

j_gene: TRBJ1-1
v_gene: TRBV6-1
abundance: NA
CDR3aa: CASSERGGMNTEAFF

j_gene: TRBJ1-2
v_gene: TRBV7-2
abundance: NA
CDR3aa: CASSSRQGYGYTF

j_gene: TRBJ1-1
v_gene: TRBV7-9
abundance: NA
CDR3aa: CASSSAAGNTEAFF

j_gene: TRBJ1-1
v_gene: TRBV7-2
abundance: NA
CDR3aa: CASSRGQGRRRTEAFF

j_gene: TRBJ2-2
v_gene: TRBV29-1
abundance: once
CDR3aa: CSVRTGINTGELFF

j_gene: TRBJ2-3
v_gene: TRBV20-1
abundance: NA
CDR3aa: CSAMTSANTDTQYF

j_gene: TRBJ2-3
v_gene: TRBV27
abundance: NA
CDR3aa: CASSVRGVTDTQYF

j_gene: TRBJ1-6
v_gene: TRBV6-1
abundance: NA
CDR3aa: CASSGRYNSPLHF

j_gene: TRBJ1-2
v_gene: TRBV19
abundance: NA
CDR3aa: CASRASGLTGYTF

j_gene: TRBJ2-7
v_gene: TRBV25-1
abundance: NA
CDR3aa: CASSPYPRSSYEQYF

j_gene: TRBJ2-1
v_gene: TRBV6-2/TRBV6-3
abundance: NA
CDR3aa: CASSSPLAGAYNEQFF

j_gene: TRBJ1-5
v_gene: TRBV20-1
abundance: few
CDR3aa: CSARKGAGGGFRPQHF

j_gene: TRBJ1-2
v_gene: TRBV20-1
abundance: NA
CDR3aa: CSARVPKRVGSLYTF

j_gene: TRBJ2-3
v_gene: TRBV30
abundance: NA
CDR3aa: CAWAGWESSTDTQYF

j_gene: TRBJ1-5
v_gene: TRBV6-2/TRBV6-3
abundance: NA
CDR3aa: CASSRAGQPQHF

j_gene: TRBJ1-1
v_gene: TRBV6-2/TRBV6-3
abundance: NA
CDR3aa: CASSGQGSWRTEAFF

j_gene: TRBJ1-5
v_gene: TRBV15
abundance: NA
CDR3aa: CATTGTYSNQPQHF

j_gene: TRBJ1-1
v_gene: TRBV7-3
abundance: NA
CDR3aa: CASSLNGNTEAFF

j_gene: TRBJ2-7
v_gene: TRBV5-5
abundance: once
CDR3aa: CASSLEGTEIYEQYF

j_gene: TRBJ1-2
v_gene: TRBV6-2/TRBV6-3
abundance: NA
CDR3aa: CASSYSGSYGYTF

j_gene: TRBJ1-1
v_gene: TRBV20-1
abundance: NA
CDR3aa: CSARNWETEAFF

j_gene: TRBJ2-1
v_gene: TRBV27
abundance: few
CDR3aa: CASSSIGTGKNEQFF

j_gene: TRBJ1-3
v_gene: TRBV28
abundance: NA
CDR3aa: CASSPGGGSGNTIYF

j_gene: TRBJ1-2
v_gene: TRBV20-1
abundance: NA
CDR3aa: CSARETLGQGYGYTF

j_gene: TRBJ1-2
v_gene: TRBV7-2
abundance: few
CDR3aa: CASSRDKTGGYGYTF

j_gene: TRBJ2-5
v_gene: TRBV11-3
abundance: large
CDR3aa: CASSFGNQETQYF